This paragraph reports one TCR beta chain. Its specificity is not known. Use of 60 Vbeta and 13 Jbeta primers characterized the PCR. In the authors' workflow: An analysis performed later counted 73 million or so unique TCR beta chains (roughly 11 million of them shared). Generated by immunoSEQ multiplex PCR, the TCRdb table keeps only in-frame clones and is missing some. Clone size and V and J calls were adopted from that table, with D and trimming inferred from the DNA. The sample lists over 150,000 clones, under 90% occurring once. The V gene end was trimmed by 5 bases and the J gene end by 5 bases; junction bases not matched to a gene: 10. Germline V gene sequence: CDR1 SEHNR, CDR2 FQNEAQ (reference sequence). The CDR3 loop spans 16 amino acids. This record belongs to a study of cytomegalovirus exposure and HLA in healthy donors. General observations from the study: In a later analysis, compared with equally common non-associated chains, HLA-associated beta chains were more expanded. A later analysis by the authors found several of the most significant clusters apparently linked to common viral pathogens.

The chain employs TRBV7-9 and TRBJ2-5; 11 bases map to TRBD1. The source of this sequence is a man aged 25 to 40 in good health and CMV-seropositive. The sample consisted of PBMCs. This chain's CDR3 is CASSLPGTGGGETQYF. In DNA, the CDR3 is TGTGCCAGCAGCCTGCCCGGGACAGGGGGTGGGGAGACCCAGTACTTC.